This TCR beta chain was retrieved from a study of CXCR3-negative and CXCR3-positive naive CD8 T cells. The germline CDR1 and CDR2 sequences are SGHAT and FQNNGV. There are 17 residues in the CDR3. About this clonotype itself: Its antigen is unidentified.

Those CD8+ T cells considered naive were CD45RO-CCR7+CD27+CD95-. UMI-labeled 5' RACE TRB cDNA libraries were prepared from the cells. No DNA is given; TCRdb re-called the 5' RACE reads and lists each CDR3 protein once. Here the sample table reports 100,000 to 150,000 distinct CDR3 sequences. Study observations and caveats: Naive subsets had comparable surface CD5; TCR strength was inferred from TRB CDR3 properties.

This TCR was sampled from a human donor in good health. Some clones in this sample may be carry-over from other donors' samples. The chain combines TRBV11-2 with TRBJ2-1; with no DNA, the TCRdb D assignment of TRBD2 cannot be verified. Specimen: naive CXCR3- CD8+ T cells from blood. Subset defined: CD45RO-CCR7+CD27+CD95- naive CD8+ T cells lacking CXCR3 (TNR3-). The CDR3 sequence: CASSLEGAWSSYNEQFF.